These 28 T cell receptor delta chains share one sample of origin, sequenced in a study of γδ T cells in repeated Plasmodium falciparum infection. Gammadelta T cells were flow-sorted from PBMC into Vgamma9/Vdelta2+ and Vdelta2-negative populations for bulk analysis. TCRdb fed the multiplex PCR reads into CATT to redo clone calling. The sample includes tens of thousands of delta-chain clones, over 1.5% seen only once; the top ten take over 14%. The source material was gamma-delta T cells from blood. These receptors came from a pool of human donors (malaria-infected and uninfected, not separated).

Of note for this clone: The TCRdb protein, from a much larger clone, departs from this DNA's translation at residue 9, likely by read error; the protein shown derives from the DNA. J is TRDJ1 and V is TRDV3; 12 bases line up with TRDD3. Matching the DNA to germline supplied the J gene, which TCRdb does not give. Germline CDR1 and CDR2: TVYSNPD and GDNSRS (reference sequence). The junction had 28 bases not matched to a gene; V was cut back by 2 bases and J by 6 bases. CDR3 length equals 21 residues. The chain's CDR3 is CAFPSRSERTGGYRARYKLIF. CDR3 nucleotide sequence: TGTGCCTTTCCCTCCCGTTCGGAACGTACTGGGGGATACAGGGCCAGATATAAACTCATCTTT.

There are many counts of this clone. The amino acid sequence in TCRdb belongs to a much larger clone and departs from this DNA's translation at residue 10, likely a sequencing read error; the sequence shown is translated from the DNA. The CDR3 is CALGELGWGVPSYTDKLIF. The CDR3 nucleotides read TGTGCTCTTGGGGAACTAGGCTGGGGGGTACCCTCATACACCGATAAACTCATCTTT. The rearrangement links TRDV1 to TRDJ1; 7 nucleotides line up with TRDD3. Trimming removed 0 bases from V and 0 bases from J; junction bases left unmatched: 13. This CDR3 spans 19 amino acids. CDR1 and CDR2 from the germline V gene are TSWWSYY and QGS.

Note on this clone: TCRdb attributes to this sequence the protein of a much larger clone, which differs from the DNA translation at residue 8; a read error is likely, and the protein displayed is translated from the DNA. This CDR3 is CAFLIRGRRYWGIYTDKLIF. The CDR3 DNA reads TGTGCCTTCTTAATCCGAGGGAGGAGGTACTGGGGGATCTACACCGATAAACTCATCTTT. The chain couples TRDV3 to TRDJ1; 10 bases align to TRDD3. Matching the DNA to germline supplied the J gene, which TCRdb does not give. Trimming cost V 3 bases and J 0 bases; bases outside gene matches: 22. The V gene's germline CDR1 is TVYSNPD and CDR2 GDNSRS (reference sequence). The CDR3 sequence is 20 residues long.

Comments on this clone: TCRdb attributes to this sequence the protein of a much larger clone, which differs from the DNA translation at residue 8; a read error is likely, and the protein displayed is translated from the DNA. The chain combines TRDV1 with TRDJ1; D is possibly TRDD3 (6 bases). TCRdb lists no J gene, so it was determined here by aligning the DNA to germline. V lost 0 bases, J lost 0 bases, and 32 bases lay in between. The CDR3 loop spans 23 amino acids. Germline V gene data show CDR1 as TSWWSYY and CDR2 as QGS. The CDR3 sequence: CALGELYCHPYRGSLPYTDKLIF. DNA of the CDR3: TGTGCTCTTGGGGAACTCTACTGCCATCCCTACCGGGGATCCCTACCGTACACCGATAAACTCATCTTT.

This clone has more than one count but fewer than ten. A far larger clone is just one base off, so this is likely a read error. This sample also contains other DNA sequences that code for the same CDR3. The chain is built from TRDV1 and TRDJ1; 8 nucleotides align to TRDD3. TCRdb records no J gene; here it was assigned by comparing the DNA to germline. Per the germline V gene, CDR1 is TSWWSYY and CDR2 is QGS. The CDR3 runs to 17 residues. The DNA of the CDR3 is TGTGCCCTTGGGGGACCACCCCGGGATACGAGCTCCGATAAACTCATCTTT. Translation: CALGGPPRDTSSDKLIF.

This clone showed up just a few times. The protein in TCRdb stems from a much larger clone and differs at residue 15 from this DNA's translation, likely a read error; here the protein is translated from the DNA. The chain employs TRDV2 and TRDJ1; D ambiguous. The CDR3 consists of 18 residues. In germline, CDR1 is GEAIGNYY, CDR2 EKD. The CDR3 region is CACDTSYIEVIHTDRLIF. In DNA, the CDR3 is TGTGCCTGTGACACCTCTTACATAGAAGTCATCCACACCGATAGACTCATCTTT.

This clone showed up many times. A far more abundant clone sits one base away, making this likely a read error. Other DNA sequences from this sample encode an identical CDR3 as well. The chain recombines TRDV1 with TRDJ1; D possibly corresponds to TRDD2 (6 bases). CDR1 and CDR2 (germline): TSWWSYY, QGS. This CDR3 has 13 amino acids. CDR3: CALFLLNTDKLIF. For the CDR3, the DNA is TGTGCTCTATTCCTATTGAACACTGATAAACTCATCTTT.

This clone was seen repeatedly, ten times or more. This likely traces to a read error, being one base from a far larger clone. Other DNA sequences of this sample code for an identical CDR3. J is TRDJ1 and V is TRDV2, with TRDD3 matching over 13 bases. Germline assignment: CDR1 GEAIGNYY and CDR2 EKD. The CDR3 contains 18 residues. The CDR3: CACDPVLGDTGVTDKLIF. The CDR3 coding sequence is TGTGCCTGTGATCCCGTACTGGGGGATACGGGGGTCACCGATAAACTCATTTTT.

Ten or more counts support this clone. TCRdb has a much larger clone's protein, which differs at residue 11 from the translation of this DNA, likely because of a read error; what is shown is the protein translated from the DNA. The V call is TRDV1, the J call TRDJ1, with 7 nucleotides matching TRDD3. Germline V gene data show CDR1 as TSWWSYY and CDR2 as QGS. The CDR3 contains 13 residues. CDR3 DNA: TGTGCTCTTGGGGAACACTGGGGCCTTAAACCCATCTTT. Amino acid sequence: CALGEHWGLKPIF.

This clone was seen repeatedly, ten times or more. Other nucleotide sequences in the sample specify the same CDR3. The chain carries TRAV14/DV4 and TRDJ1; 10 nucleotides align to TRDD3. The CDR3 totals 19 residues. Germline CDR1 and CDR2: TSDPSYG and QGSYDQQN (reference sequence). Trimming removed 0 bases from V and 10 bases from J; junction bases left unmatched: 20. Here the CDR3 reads CAMREGDSRYWGIPRGLIF. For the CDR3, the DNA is TGTGCAATGAGAGAGGGTGATTCTCGTTACTGGGGGATCCCGCGGGGACTCATCTTT.

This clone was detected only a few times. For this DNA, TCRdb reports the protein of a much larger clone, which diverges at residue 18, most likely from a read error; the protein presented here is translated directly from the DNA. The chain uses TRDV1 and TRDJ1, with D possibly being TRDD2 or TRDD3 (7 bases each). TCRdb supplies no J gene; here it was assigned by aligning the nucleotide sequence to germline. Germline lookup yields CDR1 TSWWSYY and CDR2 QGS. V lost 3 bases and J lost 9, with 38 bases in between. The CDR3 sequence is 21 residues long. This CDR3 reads CALGDPELSYPTGEETGELIF. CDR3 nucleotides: TGTGCTCTTGGGGACCCAGAGCTTTCCTACCCTACTGGGGAAGAGACCGGTGAACTCATCTTT.

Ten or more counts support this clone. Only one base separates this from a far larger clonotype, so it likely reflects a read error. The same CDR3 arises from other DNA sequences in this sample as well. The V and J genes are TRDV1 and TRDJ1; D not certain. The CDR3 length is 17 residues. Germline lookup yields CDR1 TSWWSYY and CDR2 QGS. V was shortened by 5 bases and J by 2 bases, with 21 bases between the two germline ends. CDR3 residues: CALGKGPPADGTDKLIF. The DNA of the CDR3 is TGTGCTCTTGGGAAGGGGCCTCCCGCGGATGGGACCGATAAACTCATCTTT.

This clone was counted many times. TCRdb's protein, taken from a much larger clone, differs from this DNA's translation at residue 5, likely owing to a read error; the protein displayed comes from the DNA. The CDR3: CALGGRFTLTLVYTDKLIF. In nucleotides, the CDR3 is TGTGCTCTTGGGGGACGATTTACTCTAACCCTCGTGTACACCGATAAACTCATCTTT. The chain joins TRDV1 to TRDJ1, with D unclear. V was pared by 4 bases and J by 0 bases, with 24 bases between. The CDR3 extends over 19 amino acids. CDR1 is TSWWSYY, CDR2 QGS, per germline.

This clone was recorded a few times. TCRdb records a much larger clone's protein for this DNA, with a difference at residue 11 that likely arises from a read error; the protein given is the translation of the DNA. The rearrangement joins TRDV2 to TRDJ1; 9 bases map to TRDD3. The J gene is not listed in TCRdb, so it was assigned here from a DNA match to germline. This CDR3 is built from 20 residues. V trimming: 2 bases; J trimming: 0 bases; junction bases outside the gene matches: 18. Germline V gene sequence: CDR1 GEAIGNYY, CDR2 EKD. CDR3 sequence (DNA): TGTGCCTGTGACAAACCTTCCTGCTGGGGGATGGAGAGGTACACCGATAAACTCATCTTT. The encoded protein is CACDKPSCWGMERYTDKLIF.

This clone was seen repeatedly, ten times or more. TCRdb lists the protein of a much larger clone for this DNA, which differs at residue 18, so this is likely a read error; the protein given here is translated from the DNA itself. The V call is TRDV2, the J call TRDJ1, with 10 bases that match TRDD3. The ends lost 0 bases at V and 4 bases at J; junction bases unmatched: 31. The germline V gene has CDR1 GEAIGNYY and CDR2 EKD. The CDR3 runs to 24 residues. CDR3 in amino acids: CACDTGTGPTSSYWGMASGDKLIF. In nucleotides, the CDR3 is TGTGCCTGTGACACCGGTACAGGTCCTACCTCTTCGTACTGGGGGATGGCCTCGGGCGATAAACTCATCTTT.

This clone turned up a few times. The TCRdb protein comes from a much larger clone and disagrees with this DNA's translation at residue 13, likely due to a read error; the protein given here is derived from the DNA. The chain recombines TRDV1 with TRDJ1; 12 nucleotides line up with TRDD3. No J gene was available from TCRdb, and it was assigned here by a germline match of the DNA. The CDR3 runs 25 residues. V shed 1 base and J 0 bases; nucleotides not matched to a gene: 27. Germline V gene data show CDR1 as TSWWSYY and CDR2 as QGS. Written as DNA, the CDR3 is TGTGCTCTTGGGGAACCCCACAGGCTTCCTGTACGTGCTGGGGGATACGCCGGGTACACCGATAAACTCATCTTT. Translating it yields CALGEPHRLPVRAGGYAGYTDKLIF.

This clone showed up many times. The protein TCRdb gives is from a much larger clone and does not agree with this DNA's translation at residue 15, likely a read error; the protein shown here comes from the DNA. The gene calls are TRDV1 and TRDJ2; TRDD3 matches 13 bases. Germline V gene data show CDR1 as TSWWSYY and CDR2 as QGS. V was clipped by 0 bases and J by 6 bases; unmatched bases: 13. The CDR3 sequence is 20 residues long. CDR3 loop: CALGELGAHWGIRFAAQLFF. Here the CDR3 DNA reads TGTGCTCTTGGGGAACTAGGAGCACACTGGGGGATACGCTTTGCAGCACAACTCTTCTTT.

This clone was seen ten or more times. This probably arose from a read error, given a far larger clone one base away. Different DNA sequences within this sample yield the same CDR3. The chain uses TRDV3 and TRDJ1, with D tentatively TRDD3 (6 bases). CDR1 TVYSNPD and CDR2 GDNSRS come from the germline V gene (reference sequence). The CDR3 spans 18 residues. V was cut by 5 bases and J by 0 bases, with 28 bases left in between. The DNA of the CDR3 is TGTGCCCGCAGGCTACAAATCTGGGGATGGCCCTACACCGATAAACTCATCTTT. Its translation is CARRLQIWGWPYTDKLIF.

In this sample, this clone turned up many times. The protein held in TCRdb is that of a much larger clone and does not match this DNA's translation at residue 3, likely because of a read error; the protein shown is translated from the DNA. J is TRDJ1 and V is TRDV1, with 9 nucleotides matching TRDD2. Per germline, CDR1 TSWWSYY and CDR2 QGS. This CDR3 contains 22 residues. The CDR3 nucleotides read TGTGCTCCTGGGGAACTGCATACCACCCGCCTTCCTACTTTCAGTTTTACCGATAAACTCATCTTT. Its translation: CAPGELHTTRLPTFSFTDKLIF.

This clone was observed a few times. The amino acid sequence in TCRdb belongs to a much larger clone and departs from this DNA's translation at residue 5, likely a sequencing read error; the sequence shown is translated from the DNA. CDR3 loop: CALGRPYALGDTNTDKLIF. As DNA, the CDR3 is TGTGCTCTTGGGAGACCTTACGCCCTGGGGGATACGAACACCGATAAACTCATCTTT. V is TRDV1 and J is TRDJ1, with 12 bases aligning to TRDD3. The J gene is absent in TCRdb and was assigned here via DNA matching to germline. Germline loops: CDR1 TSWWSYY, CDR2 QGS. The CDR3 consists of 19 residues. V was clipped by 5 bases and J by 0 bases; unmatched bases: 13.

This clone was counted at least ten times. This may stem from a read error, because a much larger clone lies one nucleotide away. The CDR3 nucleotides are TGTGCTCTTGGGGATCCAATTTTCCTACAGGGGGATAACCGTGCGGACCCCTGGGACACCCGACAGATGTTTTTC. Its translation is CALGDPIFLQGDNRADPWDTRQMFF. The chain recombines TRDV1 with TRDJ3, with D perhaps TRDD3 (8 bases). Trimming took 3 bases from V and 2 from J, leaving 35 bases between them. The CDR3 covers 25 residues. Germline V gives CDR1 TSWWSYY, CDR2 QGS.

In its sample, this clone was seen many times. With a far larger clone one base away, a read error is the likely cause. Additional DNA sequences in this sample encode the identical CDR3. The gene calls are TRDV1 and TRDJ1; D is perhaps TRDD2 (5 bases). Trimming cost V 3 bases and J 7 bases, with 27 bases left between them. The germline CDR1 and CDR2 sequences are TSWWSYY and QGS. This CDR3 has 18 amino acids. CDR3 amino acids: CALGDPFPTYGVEFKLIF. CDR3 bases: TGTGCTCTTGGGGACCCCTTTCCCACCTACGGTGTGGAGTTTAAACTCATCTTT.

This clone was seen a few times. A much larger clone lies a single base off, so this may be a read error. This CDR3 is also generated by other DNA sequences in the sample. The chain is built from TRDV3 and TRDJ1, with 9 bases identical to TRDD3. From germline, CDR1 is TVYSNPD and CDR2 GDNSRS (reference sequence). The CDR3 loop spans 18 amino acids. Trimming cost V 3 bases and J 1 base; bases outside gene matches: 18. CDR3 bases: TGTGCCTTCGCCTCAGAAAACGGGGGATACTGGACCACCGATAAACTCATCTTT. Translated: CAFASENGGYWTTDKLIF.

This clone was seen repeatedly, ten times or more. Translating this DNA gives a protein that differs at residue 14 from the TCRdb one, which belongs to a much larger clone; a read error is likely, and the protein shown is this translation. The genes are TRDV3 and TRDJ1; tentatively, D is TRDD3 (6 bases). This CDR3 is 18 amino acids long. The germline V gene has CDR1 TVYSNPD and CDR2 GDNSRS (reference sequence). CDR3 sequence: CARRLQIWGWPYTGKLIF. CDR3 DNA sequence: TGTGCCCGCAGGCTACAGATCTGGGGATGGCCCTACACCGGTAAACTCATCTTT.

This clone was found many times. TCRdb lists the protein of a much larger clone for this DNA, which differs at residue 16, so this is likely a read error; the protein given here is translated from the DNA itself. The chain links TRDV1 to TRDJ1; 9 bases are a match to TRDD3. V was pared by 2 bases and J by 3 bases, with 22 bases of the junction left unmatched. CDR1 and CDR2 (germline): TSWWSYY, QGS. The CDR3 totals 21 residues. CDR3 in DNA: TGTGCTCTTGGGGAAAAATGGCCGAGTCTATTCTGGGGATACGGGCCCGATAAACTCATCTTT. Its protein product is CALGEKWPSLFWGYGPDKLIF.

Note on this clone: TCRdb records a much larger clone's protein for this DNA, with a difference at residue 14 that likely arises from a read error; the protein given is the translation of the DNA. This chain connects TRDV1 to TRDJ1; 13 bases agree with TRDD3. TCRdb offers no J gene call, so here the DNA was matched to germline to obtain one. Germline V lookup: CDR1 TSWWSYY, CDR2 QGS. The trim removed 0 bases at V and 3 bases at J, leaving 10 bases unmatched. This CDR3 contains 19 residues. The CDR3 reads CALGELGEYWGIRPDKLIF. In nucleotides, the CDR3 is TGTGCTCTTGGGGAACTTGGGGAGTACTGGGGGATACGGCCCGATAAACTCATCTTT.

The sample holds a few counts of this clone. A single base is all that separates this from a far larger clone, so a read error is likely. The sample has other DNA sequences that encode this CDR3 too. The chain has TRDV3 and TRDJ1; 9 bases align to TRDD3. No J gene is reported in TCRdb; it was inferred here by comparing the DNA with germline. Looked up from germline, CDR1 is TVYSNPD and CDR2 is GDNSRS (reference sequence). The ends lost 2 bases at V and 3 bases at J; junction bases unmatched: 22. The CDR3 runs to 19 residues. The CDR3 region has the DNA TGTGCCTTTCGAAGGTCCCTCTACTGGGGGACCCACCGATCCGATAAACTCATCTTT. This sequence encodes CAFRRSLYWGTHRSDKLIF.

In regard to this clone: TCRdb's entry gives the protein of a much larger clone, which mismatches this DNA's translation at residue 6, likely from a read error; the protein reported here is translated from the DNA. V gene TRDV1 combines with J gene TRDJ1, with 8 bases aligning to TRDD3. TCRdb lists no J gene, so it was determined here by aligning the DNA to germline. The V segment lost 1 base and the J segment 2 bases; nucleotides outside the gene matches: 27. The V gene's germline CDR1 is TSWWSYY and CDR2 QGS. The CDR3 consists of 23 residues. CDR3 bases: TGTGCTCTTGGGGAACATCCGAGGGCTACACTGGGGGGACACACCGACCCAACCGATAAACTCATCTTT. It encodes CALGEHPRATLGGHTDPTDKLIF.